The T cell receptor beta chain described here comes from a study of T cells in Graves' hyperthyroidism and ophthalmopathy. This clonotype appeared many times. Antigen unknown. Regarding the study as a whole: A model of 13 V-J pairs discriminated ophthalmopathy from stable hyperthyroidism. Expanded thyroid clonotypes (above 0.001) were mostly also found in blood.

Amplified regions were TCR beta CDR3 sequences from RNA transcripts. The TCR CDR3 was amplified in a first-round RT-PCR using the HTBI primer set. One entry per CDR3 protein results from TCRdb running MiXCR on the multiplex PCR reads. This table holds around 34,000 distinct CDR3 sequences, 52% found once. This TCR derives from a woman in her thirties or forties with Graves' ophthalmopathy. Input material: blood.

The CDR3: CASRTGNTEAFF. The CDR3 coding sequence is TGTGCCAGCAGGACCGGGAACACTGAAGCTTTCTTT. The rearrangement links TRBV27 to TRBJ1-1; D is unresolved. The germline V gene has CDR1 MNHEY and CDR2 SMNVEV (reference sequence). V was clipped by 6 bases and J by 1 base, with 6 bases between them. The CDR3 runs to 12 residues.